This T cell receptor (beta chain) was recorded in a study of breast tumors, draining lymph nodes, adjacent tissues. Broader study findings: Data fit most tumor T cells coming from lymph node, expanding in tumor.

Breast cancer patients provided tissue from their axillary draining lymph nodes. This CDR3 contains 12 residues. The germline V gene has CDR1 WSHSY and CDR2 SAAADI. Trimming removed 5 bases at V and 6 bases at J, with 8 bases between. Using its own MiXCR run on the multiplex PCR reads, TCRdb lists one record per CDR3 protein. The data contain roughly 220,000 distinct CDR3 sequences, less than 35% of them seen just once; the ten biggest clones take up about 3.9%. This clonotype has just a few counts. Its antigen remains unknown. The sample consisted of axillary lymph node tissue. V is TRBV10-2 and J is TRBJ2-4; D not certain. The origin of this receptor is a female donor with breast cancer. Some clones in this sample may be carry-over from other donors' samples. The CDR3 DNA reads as TGCGCCAGCAGTTCGGACCCAAACATTCAGTACTTC. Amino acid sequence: CASSSDPNIQYF.